This TCR beta chain derives from a study of blood T cell repertoires in COVID-19. Looking at the study overall: T cells, B-cell-depleted T cells, or PBMCs supplied cDNA or gDNA.

V was cut by 7 bases and J by 6 bases, with 13 bases left in between. The CDR3 contains 14 residues. Germline loops: CDR1 MNHNY, CDR2 SVGAGI (reference sequence). The assay was immunoSEQ multiplex PCR, and TCRdb's table has in-frame clones only and misses some. The data contain 120,000 to 150,000 clones, approximately 87% of them singletons. The sample was peripheral blood. The receptor was isolated from a woman in her 50s with active or convalescent COVID-19. The V call is TRBV6-6, the J call TRBJ1-6; D may be TRBD1 (6 bases). The chain's CDR3 is CASTWTEPNSPLHF. Here the CDR3 DNA reads TGTGCCAGCACTTGGACAGAACCTAATTCACCCCTCCACTTT.